These T cell receptor beta chains were read from a single sample in a study of OX40 agonist ivuxolimab in advanced cancers. Generated by immunoSEQ multiplex PCR, the TCRdb table keeps only in-frame clones and is missing some. The data show tens of thousands of clones, with approximately 90% seen just once and 5% to 7% held by the top ten. This specimen was CD4+ or CD8+ T cells sorted from blood, taken in a trial of the OX40 agonist ivuxolimab. These receptors were taken from an adult with an advanced solid tumor such as melanoma, head and neck, liver or kidney cancer. The CDR3 runs from the conserved cysteine through the conserved F or W. D genes are given only for firm matches. Part of the rows lack a size; the others show once, few, many or a class for expanded clones.

v_gene	d_gene	j_gene	abundance	CDR3nt	CDR3aa
TRBV4-3	NA	TRBJ2-7	medium-sized	TGCGCCAGCAGCCAAGACAGAGCGGCCGGCTACGAGCAGTACTTC	CASSQDRAAGYEQYF
TRBV30	TRBD2	TRBJ2-7	NA	TGTGCCTGGGGGACTAACTACGAGCAGTACTTC	CAWGTNYEQYF
TRBV18	TRBD1	TRBJ2-3	NA	TGTGCCAGCTCACCGCGGGACAGGGGTCAAGATACGCAGTATTTT	CASSPRDRGQDTQYF
TRBV2	NA	TRBJ2-1	NA	TGTGCCAGCAGTGAATCTAACTACTACAATGAGCAGTTCTTC	CASSESNYYNEQFF
TRBV5-1	NA	TRBJ2-7	NA	TGCGCCAGCAGCTTGTATCCCGGTTACGAGCAGTACTTC	CASSLYPGYEQYF
TRBV2	NA	TRBJ2-3	NA	TGTGCCAGCAATCCCGGGCTAGTTACAGATACGCAGTATTTT	CASNPGLVTDTQYF
TRBV6-5	NA	TRBJ1-3	NA	TGTGCCAGCAGTTACTACCCGGGGAGCTCTGGAAACACCATATATTTT	CASSYYPGSSGNTIYF
TRBV28	TRBD1	TRBJ1-2	NA	TGTGCCAGCAGGCAGGGGGCGCTTGGCTACACCTTC	CASRQGALGYTF
TRBV29-1	NA	TRBJ2-1	once	TGCAGCTCCGACCGGCGGTCCTATTACAATGAGCAGTTCTTC	CSSDRRSYYNEQFF
TRBV28	NA	TRBJ2-7	NA	TGTGCCAGCAGTTTAGGCTACGAGCAGTACTTC	CASSLGYEQYF
TRBV6-6	NA	TRBJ2-1	NA	TGTGCCAGCAGTTACTCGAGTAATGAGCAGTTCTTC	CASSYSSNEQFF
TRBV27	TRBD1	TRBJ2-3	once	TGTGCCAGCAGTTTAAGCCAGGGGGCAGATACGCAGTATTTT	CASSLSQGADTQYF
TRBV30	NA	TRBJ2-1	NA	TGTGCCTGGAGTCCCGGGGACTTCCTAAATGAGCAGTTCTTC	CAWSPGDFLNEQFF
TRBV29-1	NA	TRBJ2-5	NA	TGCAGCGTTGCCCAAGAGACCCAGTACTTC	CSVAQETQYF
TRBV5-8	NA	TRBJ1-2	NA	TGTGCCAGCAGCTCTCGGACTTCGGACTATGGCTACACCTTC	CASSSRTSDYGYTF
TRBV13	NA	TRBJ2-2	NA	TGTGCCAGCAGCTTAAGTCCAGCCGGGGAGCTGTTTTTT	CASSLSPAGELFF
TRBV27	TRBD2	TRBJ2-5	once	TGTGCCAGCAGTTTAACGACTAGCGGGGGAGGAGAGACCCAGTACTTC	CASSLTTSGGGETQYF
TRBV29-1	NA	TRBJ1-2	NA	TGCAGCGCCATCGGGGATGGCTACACCTTC	CSAIGDGYTF
TRBV27	NA	TRBJ2-6	NA	TGTGCCAGCAGTTTGTCCCTCTCTGGGGCCAACGTCCTGACTTTC	CASSLSLSGANVLTF
TRBV19	NA	TRBJ1-6	NA	TGTGCCAGTACAAAAAATCGACAGGCGAGCTCCTATAATTCACCCCTCCACTTT	CASTKNRQASSYNSPLHF
TRBV4-3	TRBD1	TRBJ1-1	once	TGCGCCAGCAGCCAGGGGACAGGGGGAATTGGTTACACTGAAGCTTTCTTT	CASSQGTGGIGYTEAFF
TRBV5-1	TRBD2	TRBJ2-1	NA	TGCGCCAGCAGCTTTGGTAGCGGGAGAAGAAATGAGCAGTTCTTC	CASSFGSGRRNEQFF
TRBV4-1	NA	TRBJ1-6	NA	TGCGCCAGCAGCCAAGATGGTGGCAGCCGGGGGGGGCCCCTCCACTTT	CASSQDGGSRGGPLHF
TRBV21-1	NA	TRBJ2-7	NA	TGTGCCAGCAGCAACAGGTTCTACGAGCAGTACTTC	CASSNRFYEQYF
TRBV10-1	TRBD1	TRBJ1-2	NA	TGCGCCAGCAGTGAGTCGCAAGGGGGCGAAATCTATGGCTACACCTTC	CASSESQGGEIYGYTF
TRBV2	NA	TRBJ1-5	NA	TGTGCCAGCAGTGACAGGGACAATCAGCCCCAGCATTTT	CASSDRDNQPQHF
TRBV7-9	TRBD1	TRBJ1-1	once	TGTGCCAGCAGCTTAGATTCATCCGGGACAGAATATCGGCCAGAAGCTTTCTTT	CASSLDSSGTEYRPEAFF
TRBV19	TRBD1	TRBJ1-2	NA	TGTGCCAGTAGTATCGGGACAGCCAGGGGCTATGGCTACACCTTC	CASSIGTARGYGYTF
TRBV28	TRBD1	TRBJ1-6	NA	TGTGCCAGCAGTCCGACAGGGTCGGGATCACCCCTCCACTTT	CASSPTGSGSPLHF
TRBV4-1	NA	TRBJ2-5	once	TGCGCCAGCAGCCTTTCGGCCGGGGTGGTAGAGACCCAGTACTTC	CASSLSAGVVETQYF
TRBV6-5	NA	TRBJ2-5	NA	TGTGCCAGCAGTAACCAGATGACAGGTACCCAGTACTTC	CASSNQMTGTQYF
TRBV7-2	NA	TRBJ2-3	NA	TGTGCCAGCAGCCACAGTTTCTATCTATTCACAGATACGCAGTATTTT	CASSHSFYLFTDTQYF
TRBV5-1	NA	TRBJ2-1	NA	TGCGCCAGCAGCTTGTTAGATAACAATGAGCAGTTCTTC	CASSLLDNNEQFF